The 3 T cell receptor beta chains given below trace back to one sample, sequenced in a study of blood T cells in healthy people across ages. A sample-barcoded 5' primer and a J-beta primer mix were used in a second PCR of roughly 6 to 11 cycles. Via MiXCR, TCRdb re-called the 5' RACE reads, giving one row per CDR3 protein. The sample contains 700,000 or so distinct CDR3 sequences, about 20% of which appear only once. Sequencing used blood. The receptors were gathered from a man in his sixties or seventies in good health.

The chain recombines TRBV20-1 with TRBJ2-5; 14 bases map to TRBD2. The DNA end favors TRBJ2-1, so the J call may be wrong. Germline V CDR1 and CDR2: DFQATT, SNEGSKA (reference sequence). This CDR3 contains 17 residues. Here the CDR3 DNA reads TGCAGTGCTAGAGCCAGACTAGCGGGAGGGATGCCCAATGAGCAGTTCTTC. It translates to CSARARLAGGMPNEQFF.

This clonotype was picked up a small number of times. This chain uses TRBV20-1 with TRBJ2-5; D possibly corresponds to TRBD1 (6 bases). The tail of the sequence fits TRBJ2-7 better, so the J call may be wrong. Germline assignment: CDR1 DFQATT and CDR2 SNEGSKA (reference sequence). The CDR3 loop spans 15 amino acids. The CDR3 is CSARAHWGPRDEQYF. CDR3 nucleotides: TGCAGTGCTAGAGCACATTGGGGGCCTAGGGACGAGCAGTACTTC.

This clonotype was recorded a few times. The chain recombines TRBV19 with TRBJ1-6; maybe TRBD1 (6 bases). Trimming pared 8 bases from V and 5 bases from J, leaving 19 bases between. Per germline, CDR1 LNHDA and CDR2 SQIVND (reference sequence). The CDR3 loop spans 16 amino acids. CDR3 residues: CASPTSGATNNSPLHF. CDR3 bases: TGTGCCAGTCCCACCTCAGGGGCCACCAATAATTCACCCCTCCACTTT.